Each of the 10 T cell receptor beta chains below was sequenced from the same sample in a study of a mutant IDH1 vaccine in newly diagnosed glioma. Noted time point: baseline, week 1 (first vaccination visit). Stated treatment: pre-vaccination baseline after standard-of-care therapy. The protocol was immunoSEQ multiplex PCR, while the TCRdb copy is restricted to in-frame clones and leaves out a portion. The sample lists just under 95,000 clones, 83% occurring once. Sequences were derived from PBMCs, sampled from a glioma patient treated with radiotherapy, temozolomide or both. Receptor source: a woman in her fifties or sixties with glioma.

The chain couples TRBV4-1 to TRBJ1-2, with 8 bases fitting TRBD1. J gave up 8 bases and V 1 base, and 6 bases lay outside the gene matches. Germline lookup yields CDR1 MGHRA and CDR2 YSYEKL. The length of the CDR3 is 14 residues. CDR3 sequence: CASSQGGQAWGYTF. The CDR3 DNA reads as TGCGCCAGCAGCCAAGGGGGACAGGCCTGGGGCTACACCTTC.

In this sample, this clone turned up a few times. The chain uses TRBV23-1 and TRBJ1-1, with 7 bases matching TRBD1. TRBV23-1 is an ORF; its function is uncertain. The CDR3 runs 15 residues. Germline trimming cut 8 bases from V and 6 bases from J; bases unmatched to any gene: 15. CDR3 loop: CASCRPGQKTPEAFF. CDR3 DNA: TGCGCCAGCTGTCGGCCGGGACAGAAGACTCCTGAAGCTTTCTTT.

This chain connects TRBV2 to TRBJ1-1; D is uncertain. V gave up 9 bases and J gave up 1 base, with 15 bases separating them. The CDR3 runs 14 residues. Germline CDR1 reads SNHLY; CDR2 reads FYNNEI. The CDR3 bases are TGTGCCAGTCTCCTGCGCAGTCAGAACACTGAAGCTTTCTTT. It is translated as CASLLRSQNTEAFF.

This sequence joins TRBV5-1 and TRBJ1-1; TRBD1 might be the D (6 bases). Germline assignment: CDR1 SGHRS and CDR2 YFSETQ. The CDR3 has 17 amino acids. With 7 bases removed from V and 5 bases from J, the gap between germline ends came to 27 bases. This chain's CDR3 is CASLRGGGANLVTEAFF. The DNA for the CDR3 is TGCGCCAGCCTCCGGGGTGGGGGGGCTAATTTGGTGACTGAAGCTTTCTTT.

V is TRBV7-9 and J is TRBJ2-7; no definite D call. This CDR3 comprises 11 residues. The germline V gene has CDR1 SEHNR and CDR2 FQNEAQ (reference sequence). V was pared by 7 bases and J by 3 bases, with 7 bases between. This CDR3 is CASTGDYEQYF. The CDR3 DNA follows: TGTGCCAGCACTGGGGACTACGAGCAGTACTTC.

This rearrangement joins TRBV28 to TRBJ1-2; D is perhaps TRBD1 (6 bases). Germline CDR1 is MDHEN and CDR2 is SYDVKM. Trimming stripped 6 bases from V and 4 bases from J, with 12 bases between. The CDR3 runs to 13 residues. CDR3 DNA: TGTGCCAGCAGATTGACAGGTTTCTATGGCTACACCTTC. Translation: CASRLTGFYGYTF.

J is TRBJ2-2 and V is TRBV4-1, with TRBD2 identical over 11 bases. The CDR3 extends over 19 amino acids. V dropped 0 bases and J dropped 1; count of bases not matched to a gene: 7. The germline CDR1 and CDR2 sequences are MGHRA and YSYEKL. CDR3 in DNA: TGCGCCAGCAGCCAAGATTTGACTAGCGGGGCACTGAACACCGGGGAGCTGTTTTTT. Protein product: CASSQDLTSGALNTGELFF.

The rearrangement links TRBV5-1 to TRBJ2-3; 10 nucleotides line up with TRBD2. Germline V lookup: CDR1 SGHRS, CDR2 YFSETQ. The V segment lost 0 bases and the J segment 14 bases; nucleotides outside the gene matches: 12. The CDR3 contains 15 residues. As DNA, the CDR3 is TGCGCCAGCAGCTTGGCCGGGAGCGGGGGGGCCGTTTGGTATTTT. Its protein product is CASSLAGSGGAVWYF.

The J gene is TRBJ2-3, the V gene TRBV6-5; D assignment may be TRBD1 or TRBD2 (5 bases each). The CDR3 has 14 amino acids. Germline CDR1 MNHEY, CDR2 SVGAGI. V shed 7 bases and J shed 9 bases, with 20 bases lying between them. Written as DNA, the CDR3 is TGTGCCAGCACCCGGGGCGCGGTTCCGGGAACGCAGTATTTT. It codes for CASTRGAVPGTQYF.

The rearrangement uses TRBV19 and TRBJ2-1, with 11 bases lining up with TRBD2. This CDR3 comprises 18 residues. The germline V gene has CDR1 LNHDA and CDR2 SQIVND (reference sequence). Trimming removed 6 bases from V and 0 bases from J; junction bases left unmatched: 10. For the CDR3, the DNA is TGTGCCAGTAGGTTACTAGCGGGGGCCTTGAGCTCCTACAATGAGCAGTTCTTC. Translating it yields CASRLLAGALSSYNEQFF.